This TCR beta chain was profiled in a study of CD8+CD57+ T cells in acquired aplastic anemia. CDR3 and TCR beta VDJ profiling relied on a genomic DNA template. MiXCR, run by TCRdb on the reads, gives a single entry per CDR3 protein. The sample contains 100,000 to 150,000 distinct CDR3 sequences, 40% of which appear only once. By flow cytometry, patients selected for sequencing had shown an expansion of CD8+CD57+ cells. The V gene's germline CDR1 is GTSNPN and CDR2 SVGIG (reference sequence). The CDR3 spans 15 residues. With V trimmed by 5 bases and J by 4 bases, 13 bases remained unmatched. This chain uses TRBV30 with TRBJ2-5; 7 nucleotides line up with TRBD2. The sequence was obtained from a human donor with aplastic anemia. Sequenced material: sorted CD4+, CD8+, or CD8+CD57+ T cells (not recorded which) from PBMCs. The CDR3 reads CAWAIVGRGTETQYF. The CDR3 coding sequence is TGTGCCTGGGCTATTGTGGGGAGGGGTACAGAGACCCAGTACTTC.